These 13 T cell receptor beta chains were all obtained from the same sample, sequenced in a study of T-cell memory formation after mild COVID-19. Via MiXCR, TCRdb re-called the 5' RACE reads, giving one row per CDR3 protein. This table has over 300,000 distinct CDR3 sequences, roughly 20% appearing once. The sample taken for sequencing was PBMCs or a T cell subset sorted from them (not recorded which). The receptors were gathered from a young man who had mild COVID-19 (a few samples of this study predate the infection). Cell type and time point are not known.

This chain uses TRBV5-1 with TRBJ2-1, with TRBD2 matching over 7 bases. The CDR3 runs to 14 residues. V was clipped by 6 bases and J by 2 bases; unmatched bases: 5. Germline assignment: CDR1 SGHRS and CDR2 YFSETQ. Here the CDR3 reads CASTGGTAYNEQFF. CDR3 nucleotide sequence: TGCGCCAGCACCGGGGGGACGGCCTACAATGAGCAGTTCTTC.

This clonotype was counted between two and nine times. The genes are TRBV12-3 or TRBV12-4 and TRBJ2-7; D is perhaps TRBD2 (6 bases). The CDR3 length is 14 residues. Trimming pared 3 bases from V and 7 bases from J, leaving 16 bases between. The CDR3 DNA reads TGTGCCAGCAGTTTGGCGGGGATGGGTGGTGAGCAGTACGTC. Encoded protein: CASSLAGMGGEQYV.

This chain connects TRBV29-1 to TRBJ2-4; D unresolved. This CDR3 contains 14 residues. The V gene's germline CDR1 is SQVTM and CDR2 ANQGSEA. V lost 7 bases, J lost 0 bases, and 13 bases lay in between. CDR3 DNA: TGCAGCGCCCGGGCCGAGTTAGCCAAAAACATTCAGTACTTC. Translation gives CSARAELAKNIQYF.

This clonotype has more than one count but fewer than ten. The CDR3 DNA reads as TGTGCCAGCTTTTCTAGGGGGCTGTCCCCTAGCAATGAGCAGTTCTTC. It translates to CASFSRGLSPSNEQFF. The V gene is TRBV12-3 or TRBV12-4, the J gene TRBJ2-1; 7 bases are a match to TRBD1. The CDR3 has 16 amino acids. Germline trimming cut 8 bases from V and 6 bases from J; bases unmatched to any gene: 16.

The chain couples TRBV5-1 to TRBJ2-7; D gene uncertain. V was clipped by 0 bases and J by 6 bases, with 10 bases between them. The CDR3 sequence is 13 residues long. Looked up from germline, CDR1 is SGHRS and CDR2 is YFSETQ. For the CDR3, the DNA is TGCGCCAGCAGCTTGGTTGGCGGCCTCGAGCAGTACGTC. Its protein product is CASSLVGGLEQYV.

This clonotype was picked up a small number of times. The chain combines TRBV7-2 with TRBJ1-5; a possible D gene is TRBD1 (5 bases). V lost 5 bases and J lost 0, with 11 bases in between. Germline V CDR1 and CDR2: SGHTA, FQGNSA. This CDR3 is built from 15 residues. The CDR3 protein is CASSRGGFSNQPQHF. CDR3 DNA sequence: TGTGCCAGCAGCCGGGGCGGTTTTAGCAATCAGCCCCAGCATTTT.

The chain links TRBV7-2 to TRBJ1-5, with 7 bases that match TRBD1. V shed 5 bases, J shed 7 bases, and the junction held 8 bases outside the gene matches. This CDR3 spans 14 amino acids. CDR1 is SGHTA and CDR2 is FQGNSA in the germline V gene. CDR3 nucleotides: TGTGCCAGCAGCCGAGGGGGCGCGGGCCAGCCCCAGCATTTT. Amino acids: CASSRGGAGQPQHF.

The gene calls are TRBV18 and TRBJ2-3, with TRBD2 matching 9 bases. Germline-derived CDR1 and CDR2 are KGHSH and LQKENI. The CDR3 spans 17 residues. The V gene end was trimmed by 3 bases and the J gene end by 0 bases; junction bases not matched to a gene: 7. CDR3 in amino acids: CASSPLAGSTSTDTQYF. The CDR3 region has the DNA TGTGCCAGCTCACCGCTAGCGGGGTCGACTAGCACAGATACGCAGTATTTT.

This clonotype was counted between two and nine times. V gene TRBV9 combines with J gene TRBJ1-2, with D tentatively TRBD1 (6 bases). CDR1 is SGDLS, CDR2 YYNGEE, per germline. The CDR3 is 12 amino acids. V dropped 7 bases and J dropped 2 bases, with 9 bases sitting between them. The CDR3, as DNA: TGTGCCAGCGGACAGTTAAACTATGGCTACACCTTC. Translated, it gives CASGQLNYGYTF. The full variable domain, with the rest looked up from reference TRBV9 and TRBJ1-2, is DSGVTQTPKHLITATGQRVTLRCSPRSGDLSVYWYQQSLDQGLQFLIQYYNGEERAKGNILERFSAQQFPDLHSELNLSSLELGDSALYFCASGQLNYGYTFGSGTRLTVV.

This chain connects TRBV28 to TRBJ1-6, with D hard to call. The ends were cut back, 4 bases at V and 9 bases at J, with 13 bases in the middle. The length of the CDR3 is 14 residues. Germline V lookup: CDR1 MDHEN, CDR2 SYDVKM. The DNA of the CDR3 is TGTGCCAGCAGTTCAAAGGGCCGGATTTCACCCCTCCACTTT. The encoded protein is CASSSKGRISPLHF.

The CDR3 sequence is CASSHPPAGQGINQPQHF. The CDR3 DNA reads as TGCGCCAGCAGCCACCCTCCGGCGGGGCAGGGGATCAATCAGCCCCAGCATTTT. The chain recombines TRBV4-1 with TRBJ1-5, with D possibly being TRBD1 (6 bases). The CDR3 sequence is 18 residues long. The germline gives CDR1 MGHRA, CDR2 YSYEKL. Trimming took 3 bases from V and 3 from J, leaving 21 bases between them.

This clonotype was seen a few times. V usage is TRBV5-6 and J usage is TRBJ2-2; 7 nucleotides agree with TRBD1. The CDR3 totals 13 residues. Germline-derived CDR1 and CDR2 are SGHDT and YYEEEE. V shed 7 bases, J shed 6 bases, and the junction held 6 bases outside the gene matches. The chain's CDR3 is CASVEGASGELFF. The CDR3 DNA reads TGTGCCAGCGTTGAGGGGGCCTCCGGGGAGCTGTTTTTT. Full variable domain (outside the CDR3, taken from reference TRBV5-6 and TRBJ2-2): DAGVTQSPTHLIKTRGQQVTLRCSPKSGHDTVSWYQQALGQGPQFIFQYYEEEERQRGNFPDRFSGHQFPNYSSELNVNALLLGDSALYLCASVEGASGELFFGEGSRLTVL.

In this sample, this clonotype turned up a few times. The V and J genes are TRBV11-2 and TRBJ2-1; 8 bases align to TRBD1. Trimming cost V 5 bases and J 9 bases; bases outside gene matches: 12. The CDR3 has 15 amino acids. The germline V gene encodes CDR1 SGHAT and CDR2 FQNNGV. Here the CDR3 DNA reads TGTGCCAGCAGCCCTCCGGGACAGGATCAAGGTGAGCAGTTCTTC. The encoded protein is CASSPPGQDQGEQFF. Based on the CDR3 plus reference TRBV11-2 and TRBJ2-1, the full variable domain is EAGVAQSPRYKIIEKRQSVAFWCNPISGHATLYWYQQILGQGPKLLIQFQNNGVVDDSQLPKDRFSAERLKGVDSTLKIQPAKLEDSAVYLCASSPPGQDQGEQFFGPGTRLTVL.